The entry below gives a single T cell receptor beta chain sequence along with its context. In its sample, this clonotype was seen many times. It lacks a known antigen. Base qualities are not provided; no much larger clone lies one nucleotide away. This specimen comes from a study of T cells in Graves' hyperthyroidism and ophthalmopathy (dated by TCRdb to between 2018 and 2021). At the level of the whole study: Peripheral blood samples were taken at initial diagnosis, before any treatment was given. According to the paper, TCR Vbeta CDR3 sequencing was carried out on some 140 peripheral blood samples, which came from fewer than 50 ophthalmopathy, fewer than 80 hyperthyroidism and some 17 progressor patients. Prospective prediction of ophthalmopathy was tested in an independent validation cohort consisting of fewer than 20 hyperthyroidism patients and some 15 patients who later progressed to ophthalmopathy. The approximately 95 discovery patients were divided at random into training and test sets in a 7:3 ratio. In addition, the study compared T-cell repertoires in thyroid tissue and in blood from five or six Graves' hyperthyroidism patients. To identify TCR V-J signatures that set the groups apart, the researchers used a discovery cohort of more than 95 patients, made up of under 45 with Graves' ophthalmopathy and some 58 with stable Graves' hyperthyroidism. After sampling, hyperthyroidism patients received methimazole starting at 30 mg daily, and ophthalmopathy patients received high-dose intravenous methylprednisolone. The investigation overall reported the following: During validation, the model predicted progression to ophthalmopathy a median of about 6.3 months ahead of onset, with approximately 70% sensitivity and less than 85% specificity. No statistical method was used to set the sample size in advance, and investigators knew the group allocation. Ophthalmopathy was separated from stable hyperthyroidism by a 13 V-J signature model, with about 86% sensitivity and about 81% specificity obtained in cross-validation and 80%/75% obtained in testing. Blood samples also contained most of the expanded thyroid clonotypes (frequency above 0.001), which suggests that blood repertoires may reflect thyroid immune responses.

The TCR beta CDR3 regions were amplified from the RNA transcripts. A first-round RT-PCR of the TCR CDR3 used the HTBI primer set with the Qiagen OneStep RT-PCR kit. The libraries were constructed in a second round of multiplex PCR and then size-selected and purified. Paired-end sequencing of the libraries was performed with 100 bp reads on an Illumina HiSeq2000. As for the original processing: SOAPnuke was used to process the raw data, removing reads that contained adapters or uncalled bases, had a mean Phred below 15, or lacked an exact match to the constant primer or identifier. High-quality paired reads were merged with COPE v1.2.5, and unique nucleotide sequences were defined as clonotypes. MiTCR v1.1 was used to align the clonotypes against IMGT TRBV, TRBD and TRBJ reference segments. Analysis was restricted to V-J combinations with a frequency above 0.0001, which covered 99% to 99.2% of repertoires. A TCS score was defined as the ratio between F50 (clonal expansion) and ExV (chaos), using BLOSUM62-based TCRdist between CDR3 peptides within each V-J. Welch's t-statistics and random forest reduced around 520 V-J features to fewer than 15, which were used in a naive Bayes classifier (R e1071). TCRdb trimmed the raw reads at Q25, called clones with MiXCR and kept productive beta chains. Duplicate CDR3 protein sequences are folded into a single record with the most common DNA and genes. The V and J calls shown here were made by TCRdb, not taken from the authors' results. Across this sample there are approximately 420,000 distinct CDR3 sequences, with more than 12% seen only once. The ten largest clonotypes hold approximately 30% of the sample.

Graves' hyperthyroidism was defined as stable when no progression to ophthalmopathy occurred over 18 months of follow-up. Hyperthyroidism patients were newly diagnosed, had a disease duration of under 2 months, and were aged 18 to 65 years. Exclusion was applied to patients with uncontrolled infections, other autoimmune diseases, pregnancy or lactation. Clinical symptoms, serum thyroxine and TRAb, thyroid ultrasound, and orbital computed tomography formed the basis for the diagnoses. PBMCs were separated from under 11 ml of fresh peripheral blood using Ficoll-Paque density gradient centrifugation. Total RNA was extracted with Trizol reagent, and quality was checked on an Agilent 2100 Bioanalyzer. The CDR3 measures 14 amino acids from cysteine to phenylalanine. The retained sequence is limited to the CDR3, 42 bases, with the frame set at the first base. The germline V gene yields SNHLY for CDR1 and FYNNEI for CDR2. V and J lose 7 bases and 1 base, and a span of 14 bases separates them.

This chain joins TRBV2 to TRBJ2-7; TRBD2 is a weak D gene call, 5 bases matching. Sequences were obtained from blood. This sequence originates from a woman aged 30 to 39 with Graves' hyperthyroidism. The DNA reads as follows: TGTGCCAGCACCGGGGTCGAAGGTTCCTACGAGCAGTACTTC. Its translation is CASTGVEGSYEQYF.